A selection of T cell receptor beta chains follows, all from one sample in a study of T cells in Graves' hyperthyroidism and ophthalmopathy. TCRdb used MiXCR to reprocess the multiplex PCR reads, holding one entry per CDR3 protein. The table lists about 270,000 distinct CDR3 sequences, 20% to 25% of them singletons. Material for sequencing was blood. The receptors were gathered from a man aged 35-49 years with Graves' hyperthyroidism that later progressed to Graves' ophthalmopathy. The CDR3 runs from the conserved cysteine through the conserved F or W.

V gene: TRBV6-1
J gene: TRBJ1-1
CDR3 protein: CASSPQGWGTEAFF

V gene: TRBV5-1
J gene: TRBJ2-7
CDR3 protein: CASSSGTSGTVYEQYF

V gene: TRBV28
J gene: TRBJ1-1
CDR3 protein: CASSFSVVQNTEAFF

V gene: TRBV30
J gene: TRBJ1-5
CDR3 protein: CACGTGFHQPQHF

V gene: TRBV3-1
J gene: TRBJ1-2
CDR3 protein: CASSHEYQVTNYGYTF

V gene: TRBV28
J gene: TRBJ1-2
CDR3 protein: CASSSPAGTDYGYTF

V gene: TRBV12-3/TRBV12-4
J gene: TRBJ1-5
CDR3 protein: CASSSTGRNQPQHF

V gene: TRBV10-3
J gene: TRBJ2-7
CDR3 protein: CAINPGTTYEQYF

V gene: TRBV6-5
J gene: TRBJ2-4
CDR3 protein: CVASGYTKNIQYF

V gene: TRBV5-1
J gene: TRBJ1-2
CDR3 protein: CASTAGPANYGYTF

V gene: TRBV7-8
J gene: TRBJ2-5
CDR3 protein: CAITNWDQETQYF

V gene: TRBV5-1
J gene: TRBJ1-1
CDR3 protein: CASSEKRTGTANTEAFF

V gene: TRBV7-2
J gene: TRBJ1-3
CDR3 protein: CASSLQRDRVGTIYF

V gene: TRBV27
J gene: TRBJ1-1
CDR3 protein: CASSKFLRTEAFF

V gene: TRBV12-3/TRBV12-4
J gene: TRBJ2-2
CDR3 protein: CASSPYTNPGELFF

V gene: TRBV20-1
J gene: TRBJ1-1
CDR3 protein: CSARRDRSNTEAFF

V gene: TRBV29-1
J gene: TRBJ2-7
CDR3 protein: CSVGSSGSDF

V gene: TRBV12-3/TRBV12-4
J gene: TRBJ2-7
CDR3 protein: CASSFEDYEQYF

V gene: TRBV28
J gene: TRBJ1-5
CDR3 protein: CASSFGQGQPQHF

V gene: TRBV4-1
J gene: TRBJ1-5
CDR3 protein: CASSQPGTGGYQPQHF

V gene: TRBV7-2
J gene: TRBJ2-7
CDR3 protein: CASSFDRGYEQYF

V gene: TRBV12-5
J gene: TRBJ2-2
CDR3 protein: CASGLAPGELFF

V gene: TRBV29-1
J gene: TRBJ2-5
CDR3 protein: CSVEEGTQVVDSSQETQYF

V gene: TRBV12-3/TRBV12-4
J gene: TRBJ1-2
CDR3 protein: CASSLQPHSPGYTF

V gene: TRBV29-1
J gene: TRBJ1-2
CDR3 protein: CSVDSDGNNYGYTF

V gene: TRBV20-1
J gene: TRBJ2-7
CDR3 protein: CSASRGGTVYEQYF

V gene: TRBV6-5
J gene: TRBJ2-3
CDR3 protein: CASSYSGDTDTQYF

V gene: TRBV18
J gene: TRBJ1-2
CDR3 protein: CASSTSSVDGYTF

V gene: TRBV28
J gene: TRBJ2-7
CDR3 protein: CASSLGAISYEQYF

V gene: TRBV15
J gene: TRBJ2-7
CDR3 protein: CATSSLQGHYEQYF

V gene: TRBV5-1
J gene: TRBJ2-5
CDR3 protein: CASSFVQYQRVQETQYF

V gene: TRBV6-5
J gene: TRBJ2-5
CDR3 protein: CASRLGQGDETQYF

V gene: TRBV7-2
J gene: TRBJ1-1
CDR3 protein: CASSTRQGYTEAFF

V gene: TRBV20-1
J gene: TRBJ2-5
CDR3 protein: CSAIGTSGAQETQYF

V gene: TRBV6-1
J gene: TRBJ2-2
CDR3 protein: CASSSIRVANTGELFF

V gene: TRBV7-9
J gene: TRBJ1-2
CDR3 protein: CASTAGGHYGYTF